This T cell receptor (beta chain) was profiled in a study of T cell responses to AZD1222 COVID-19 vaccine. The study, taken as a whole, reports: Donors were chiefly white British, with a greater number of females, and clonal diversity was perhaps underestimated.

Method: immunoSEQ multiplex PCR; TCRdb's copy keeps in-frame clones and lacks some. The top ten hold around 3.5% of the sample, which has about 140,000 clones, 80% to 95% seen once. Germline V gene lookup returns CDR1 MNHNS and CDR2 SASEGT. The CDR3 is 17 amino acids. J lost 6 bases, V lost 2 bases, and 8 bases had no gene match. A remark on this clone: Its antigen is currently unknown.

The sequencing here drew on peripheral blood, taken 28 days after the second AZD1222 dose. The chain combines TRBV6-1 with TRBJ2-4, with 12 bases fitting TRBD2. This sequence was found in an adult who received the AZD1222 COVID-19 vaccine. The CDR3 region is CASSELAGGPYRNIQYF. CDR3 DNA sequence: TGTGCCAGCAGTGAACTAGCGGGAGGGCCTTACAGAAACATTCAGTACTTC.